This T cell receptor beta chain was recorded in a study of Tregs in tolerant kidney transplant recipients (dated 2019 in TCRdb). In terms of the full investigation: The study used TCRbeta sequencing to identify donor-specific regulatory T cells before combined kidney and bone marrow transplantation, then tracked those cells after transplant. Several methods of expanding Tregs specific for an allogeneic donor were compared by TCRbeta repertoire sequencing in 3 healthy controls.

For TCRbeta CDR3 sequencing, genomic DNA was extracted from sorted cells using the QIAGEN DNeasy Blood and Tissue Kit. Through immunoSEQ, high-throughput TCRbeta CDR3 sequencing was done commercially, including PCR amplification with internal controls and bias correction. The original methods were these. Unique productive TCRbeta sequences were defined by CDR3 nucleotide sequence when primers matched and otherwise by CDR3 amino acid sequence together with Vbeta and Jbeta genes. To correct for sorting error, sequences found in more than one sorted population at a frequency ratio of 2:1 or less were discarded, and the remaining shared sequences were assigned to the population with the higher frequency. Donor-reactive sequences were defined as at least 5-fold expanded in CFSE-low cells versus unstimulated cells, with frequency of at least 0.01% in CFSE-low cells. Repertoire divergence was quantified by Jensen-Shannon divergence calculated from the top 100 TCRbeta sequences ranked by frequency. For samples with multiple sequencing runs, sorting error was corrected in each run separately before the runs were combined. TCRdb re-hosts the immuneACCESS table, in-frame sequences only. Its copies lack some clones; in the studies checked, an unresolved V gene accounts for under half of them, and the cause for the rest is not known. The DNA was the basis for D and trimming; V, J and clone size are from that table. Here the sample has tens of thousands of clones; 83% occur a single time. The ten largest clones capture 4% to 6.5% of the sample.

What the research found in general, with its limitations: Although technical replication error seemed to be minimal, the question of biological reproducibility was not addressed directly. Expanding Tregs with activated donor B cells appeared to identify the most biologically relevant and donor-specific TCRbeta repertoire. Because the study included only a small number of patients, the results must be confirmed in larger populations and under other immunosuppression protocols.

Thawed PBMCs were FACS-sorted into unstimulated Tregs (CD4+CD25+CD127-), CD4+ non-Tregs (CD4+CD25-), CD4 cells and CD8 cells. Blood from healthy controls was obtained either from healthy volunteers or as purchased buffy coats. Healthy control blood was processed by Ficoll density gradient to PBMCs and cryopreserved; patient PBMCs were collected before and after transplant. A note on this clone: There is no known antigen for this receptor. No quality values exist for individual bases; no much larger clone is one base distant.

The specimen sequenced was CD4+ T cells from blood. The TCR sequence derives from a human donor in good health.

The bases read TGTGCCAGCAGCCCACAGGGGTATGCCTATAGCCTCTACACCTTC. Translated, this gives CASSPQGYAYSLYTF. The rearrangement joined TRBV7-2 to TRBJ1-2; the central 7 bases match TRBD1. The cysteine opens and the phenylalanine closes a CDR3 of 15 amino acids. Only CDR3 DNA remains: 45 bases, in frame from the first base. Looking up the germline V gene yields CDR1 SGHTA and CDR2 FQGNSA. The V end gives up 5 bases and the J end 10 bases, leaving 16 bases in the junction not matched to a gene.